The present T cell receptor beta chain was sequenced within a study of T cells in Graves' hyperthyroidism and ophthalmopathy. Hyperthyroidism had been newly diagnosed in patients aged 18 to 65, and its duration was under 2 months. Authors of the study amplified TCR beta CDR3 regions from RNA transcripts. In the first-round RT-PCR of the TCR CDR3, the HTBI primer set was used. One entry per CDR3 protein results from TCRdb running MiXCR on the multiplex PCR reads. The sample records around 800,000 distinct CDR3 sequences, roughly 40% being singletons. Study results and caveats: Ophthalmopathy, as predicted by the model, came a median 6.5 months after the prediction. Clonotypes that were expanded in thyroid above 0.001 mostly appeared in blood too.

This CDR3 spans 12 amino acids. V lost 4 bases and J lost 8, with 11 bases in between. In germline, CDR1 is MNHEY, CDR2 SVGAGI. A word on this clonotype: Its specificity is unknown.

The TCR was taken from a man aged 18 to 35 with Graves' hyperthyroidism. This rearrangement joins TRBV6-5 to TRBJ1-1; perhaps TRBD1 as D (6 bases). Sequenced: blood. CDR3 sequence reads: CASSFTGQEAFF. In nucleotides, the CDR3 is TGTGCCAGCAGTTTCACGGGACAAGAAGCTTTCTTT.